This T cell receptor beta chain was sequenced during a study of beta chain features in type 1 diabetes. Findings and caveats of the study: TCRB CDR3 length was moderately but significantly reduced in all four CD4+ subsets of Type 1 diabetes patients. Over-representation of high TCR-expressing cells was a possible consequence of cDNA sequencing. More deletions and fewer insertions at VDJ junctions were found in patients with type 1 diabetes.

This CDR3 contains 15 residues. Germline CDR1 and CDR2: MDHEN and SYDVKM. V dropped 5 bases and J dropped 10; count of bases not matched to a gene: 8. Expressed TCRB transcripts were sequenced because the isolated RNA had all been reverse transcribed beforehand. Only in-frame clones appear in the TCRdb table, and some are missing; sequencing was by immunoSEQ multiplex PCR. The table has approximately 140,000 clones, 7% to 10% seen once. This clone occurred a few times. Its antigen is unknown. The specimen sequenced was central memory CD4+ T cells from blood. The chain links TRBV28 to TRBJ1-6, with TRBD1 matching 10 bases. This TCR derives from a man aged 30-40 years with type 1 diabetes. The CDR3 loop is CASSTTGGAKSPLHF. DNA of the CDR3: TGTGCCAGCAGTACGACAGGGGGCGCGAAGTCACCCCTCCACTTT.